This T cell receptor beta chain was sequenced during a study of CD8 T cells in ankylosing spondylitis. One entry per CDR3 protein, called by TCRdb with MiXCR from the 5' RACE reads. The repertoire consists of about 69,000 distinct CDR3 sequences, with roughly 5.3% occurring once and the leading ten covering 2.2%. Broader study findings: A TCR beta motif of 8 or 9 highly homologous variants appeared characteristic of ankylosing spondylitis blood. Peripheral blood held disease-linked clones only at relatively low frequency, and these were CD8+.

Germline V gene lookup returns CDR1 SGHTA and CDR2 FQGNSA. The germline V and J ends were trimmed by 7 bases and 1 base, with 11 bases remaining between them. CDR3 length: 13 residues. This clonotype was observed many times. What it recognizes is unknown. This receptor was obtained from a male donor with ankylosing spondylitis or in good health (not recorded which). This chain links TRBV7-2 with TRBJ2-7; D not resolved. Sequenced material: blood, either unsorted or a sorted T cell fraction (not recorded which). CDR3 amino acids: CASTPWPSYEQYF. CDR3 nucleotide sequence: TGTGCCAGCACCCCCTGGCCATCCTACGAGCAGTACTTC.